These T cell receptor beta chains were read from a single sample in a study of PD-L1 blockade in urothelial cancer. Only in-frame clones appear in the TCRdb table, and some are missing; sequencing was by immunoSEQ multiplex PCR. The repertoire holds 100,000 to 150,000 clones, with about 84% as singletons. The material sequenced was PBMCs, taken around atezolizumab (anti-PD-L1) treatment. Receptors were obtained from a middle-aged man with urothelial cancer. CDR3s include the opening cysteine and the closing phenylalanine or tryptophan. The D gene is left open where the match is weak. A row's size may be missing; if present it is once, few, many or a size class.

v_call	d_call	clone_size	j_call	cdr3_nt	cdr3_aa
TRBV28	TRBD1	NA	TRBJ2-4	TGTGCCAGCGGACAGGGGGGGAAGAAAAACATTCAGTACTTC	CASGQGGKKNIQYF
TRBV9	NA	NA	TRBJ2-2	TGTGCCAGCAGCTCCCATTGGAACACCGGGGAGCTGTTTTTT	CASSSHWNTGELFF
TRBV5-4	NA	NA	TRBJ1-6	TGTGCCAGCAGCTTGGAACGGACGCGGGTGGGTTCACCCCTCCACTTT	CASSLERTRVGSPLHF
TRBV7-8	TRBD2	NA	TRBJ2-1	TGTGCCAGCAGCTACGCCCGGACTAGCGGATTCGATGAGCAGTTCTTC	CASSYARTSGFDEQFF
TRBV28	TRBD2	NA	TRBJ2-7	TGTGCCAGCTTAGCGGGAGGATCCTACGAGCAGTACTTC	CASLAGGSYEQYF
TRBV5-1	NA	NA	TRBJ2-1	TGCGCCAGCAGCCTCCGGCTGACTAGTGGTAACAATGAGCAGTTCTTC	CASSLRLTSGNNEQFF
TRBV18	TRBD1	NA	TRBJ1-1	TGTGCCAGCTCGGGGACAGGGCGGACTGAAGCTTTCTTT	CASSGTGRTEAFF
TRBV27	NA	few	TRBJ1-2	TGTGCCAGCAGTTTAGGGGGGGAGGTCTATGGCTACACCTTC	CASSLGGEVYGYTF
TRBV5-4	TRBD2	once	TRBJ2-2	TGTGCCAGCAGCTATGGACTAGCGGGAGGCCCTTGGAACACCGGGGAGCTGTTTTTT	CASSYGLAGGPWNTGELFF
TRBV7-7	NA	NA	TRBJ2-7	TGTGCTAGCAGCCGAGGAGGTACCTACGAGCAGTACTTC	CASSRGGTYEQYF
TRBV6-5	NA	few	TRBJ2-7	TGTGCCAGCAGCACCACAGGTAGGGCCTACGAGCAGTACTTC	CASSTTGRAYEQYF
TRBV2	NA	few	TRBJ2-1	TGTGCCAGCAGTGGAAGCGCGGACTACAATGAGCAGTTCTTC	CASSGSADYNEQFF
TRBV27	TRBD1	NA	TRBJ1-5	TGTGCCAGCAGTCCCGGGGACAGCATTAACAATCAGCCCCAGCATTTT	CASSPGDSINNQPQHF
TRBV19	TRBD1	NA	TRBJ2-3	TGTGCCAGTAGTCCGCAACAGACAGGGACCCGCACAGATACGCAGTATTTT	CASSPQQTGTRTDTQYF
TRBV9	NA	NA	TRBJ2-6	TGTGCCAGCAGCCATAGACAGGACCGAACCTCTGGGGCCAACGTCCTGACTTTC	CASSHRQDRTSGANVLTF
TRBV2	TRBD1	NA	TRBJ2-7	TGTGCCAGCCATCGACCGGGACAGGGGCCCTACGAGCAGTACTTC	CASHRPGQGPYEQYF
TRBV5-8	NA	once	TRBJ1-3	TGTGCCAGCAGCCGCGGGCCCGTGGGTGTATATTTT	CASSRGPVGVYF
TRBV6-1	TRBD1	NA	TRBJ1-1	TGTGCCAGCCCGGGACAGGGAGTCACTGAAGCTTTCTTT	CASPGQGVTEAFF
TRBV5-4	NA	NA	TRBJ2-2	TGTGCCAGCAGCTTGGGACTATTGAACACCGGGGAGCTGTTTTTT	CASSLGLLNTGELFF
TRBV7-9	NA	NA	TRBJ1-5	TGTGCCAGCAGCCCCCATTGGGCCCAGCCCCAGCATTTT	CASSPHWAQPQHF
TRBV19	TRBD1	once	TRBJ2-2	TGTGCCAGTATTGGGCGCGGGACAGGCCGCACCGGGGAGCTGTTTTTT	CASIGRGTGRTGELFF
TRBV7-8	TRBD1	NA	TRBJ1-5	TGTGCCAGCAGCTCCGGACAGGGTCGCAATCAGCCCCAGCATTTT	CASSSGQGRNQPQHF
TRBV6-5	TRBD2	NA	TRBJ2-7	TGTGCCAGCAGTCGGACTAGCGGGGGTTTCTACGAGCAGTACTTC	CASSRTSGGFYEQYF
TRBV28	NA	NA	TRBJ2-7	TGTGCCAGCAGCTTGACACCCTCCTACGAGCAGTACTTC	CASSLTPSYEQYF
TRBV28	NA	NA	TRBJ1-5	TGTGCCAGCAGTGACCAACCCTCCGGGCAGCCCCAGCATTTT	CASSDQPSGQPQHF
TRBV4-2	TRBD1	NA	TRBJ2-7	TGTGCCAGCAGCCAAACCGGGACAGGAAGGTATGACGAGCAGTACTTC	CASSQTGTGRYDEQYF